This T cell receptor beta chain stems from a study of T cell responses to AZD1222 COVID-19 vaccine. In the study overall: Investigators merged groups given second doses at roughly 4 or roughly 12 weeks.

CDR3 length equals 16 residues. V shed 5 bases and J shed 4 bases, with 19 bases lying between them. Germline CDR1 MNHEY, CDR2 SMNVEV (reference sequence). Of note for this clone: Its antigen is currently unknown.

The assay was immunoSEQ multiplex PCR, and TCRdb's table has in-frame clones only and misses some. This table holds about 180,000 clones, 70% to 90% found once. Study results and caveats: Spike was spanned by vaccine-associated CD4 TCRs, with dominance at 160-218 and 743-854. Targets within unmutated variant regions were reportedly found for nearly half of spike-specific TCRs. The study found Spike-specific TCR breadth and depth rose after two AZD1222 doses.

Sample: peripheral blood, taken on day 0 of AZD1222 vaccination. The chain has TRBV27 and TRBJ2-3; D uncertain. The TCR comes from an adult in good health. CDR3 sequence reads: CASSTRRPNIPDTQYF. The CDR3 bases are TGTGCCAGCAGTACCAGACGCCCGAACATCCCAGATACGCAGTATTTT.